The 6 T cell receptor beta chains given below trace back to one sample, sequenced in a study of OX40 agonist ivuxolimab in advanced cancers. Assay: immunoSEQ multiplex PCR; the TCRdb copy retains only in-frame clones and omits some. This sample has 35,000 to 40,000 clones; more than 75% occur once, and the top ten carry around a quarter. Sequencing was performed on CD4+ or CD8+ T cells sorted from blood, taken in a trial of the OX40 agonist ivuxolimab. The receptor set was obtained from an adult with an advanced solid tumor such as melanoma, head and neck, liver or kidney cancer.

This clone was counted once. V gene TRBV6-1 combines with J gene TRBJ2-7, with 7 bases lining up with TRBD2. The junction had 8 bases not matched to a gene; V was cut back by 6 bases and J by 3 bases. CDR1 is MNHNS and CDR2 is SASEGT in the germline V gene. This CDR3 contains 14 residues. The CDR3 reads CASSEAGDYYEQYF. CDR3 in DNA: TGTGCCAGCAGCGAGGCGGGGGATTACTACGAGCAGTACTTC.

The genes are TRBV28 and TRBJ2-1; 7 bases are a match to TRBD2. CDR1 MDHEN and CDR2 SYDVKM come from the germline V gene. The trim removed 6 bases at V and 0 bases at J, leaving 8 bases unmatched. CDR3 length: 16 residues. In DNA form, the CDR3 reads TGTGCCAGCAGCCGTGGGGGGGTCAGCTCCTACAATGAGCAGTTCTTC. Translating it yields CASSRGGVSSYNEQFF.

This chain uses TRBV6-1 with TRBJ2-3, with D tentatively TRBD1 or TRBD2 (5 bases each). Trimming removed 4 bases at V and 1 base at J, with 12 bases between. This CDR3 comprises 15 residues. CDR1 is MNHNS, CDR2 SASEGT, per germline. CDR3 amino acids: CASSVRGRGTDTQYF. The CDR3 DNA follows: TGTGCCAGCAGTGTGAGGGGTAGGGGCACAGATACGCAGTATTTT.

The V call is TRBV11-2, the J call TRBJ1-2; a weak D match, TRBD1 (5 bases). From germline, CDR1 is SGHAT and CDR2 FQNNGV. This CDR3 has 13 residues. Trimming cost V 3 bases and J 8 bases, with 13 bases left between them. CDR3 protein: CASSLGQGGGYTF. CDR3 sequence (DNA): TGTGCCAGCAGCTTGGGGCAGGGTGGAGGCTACACCTTC.

CDR3 DNA: TGCGCCAGCAGCGAAACAGGTTTTAGCACAGATACGCAGTATTTT. As protein: CASSETGFSTDTQYF. The chain links TRBV5-1 to TRBJ2-3, with D maybe TRBD1 (5 bases). Trimming cost V 4 bases and J 0 bases, with 12 bases left between them. CDR1 and CDR2 from the germline V gene are SGHRS and YFSETQ. The CDR3 runs 15 residues.

This chain joins TRBV27 and TRBJ2-7, with a possible D match to TRBD1 (6 bases). The CDR3 loop spans 15 amino acids. The germline CDR1 and CDR2 sequences are MNHEY and SMNVEV (reference sequence). Between the trimmed V and J ends, which lost 7 bases and 1 base, there was a span of 17 bases. CDR3 in amino acids: CASTNLVQGSYEQYF. The CDR3 DNA reads TGTGCCAGCACCAACTTAGTACAGGGTTCCTACGAGCAGTACTTC.